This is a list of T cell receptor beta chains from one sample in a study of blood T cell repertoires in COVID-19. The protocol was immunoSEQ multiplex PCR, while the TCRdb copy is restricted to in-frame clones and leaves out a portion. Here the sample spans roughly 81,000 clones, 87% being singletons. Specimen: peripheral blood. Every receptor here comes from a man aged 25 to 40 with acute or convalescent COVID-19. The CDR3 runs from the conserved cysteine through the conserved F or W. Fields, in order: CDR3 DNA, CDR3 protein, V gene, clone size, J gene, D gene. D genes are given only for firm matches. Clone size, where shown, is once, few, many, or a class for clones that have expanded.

TGTGCCAGCTCACCACCCCGGGTAGGGGGCGACTATGGCTACACCTTC CASSPPRVGGDYGYTF TRBV18 once TRBJ1-2 TRBD1
TGTGCCAGCTGGGCGGGACTAGCGGGACCCAATGAGCAGTTCTTC CASWAGLAGPNEQFF TRBV19 - TRBJ2-1 TRBD2
TGTGCCAGCAGCCCTCCCAGAACCTACAATGAGCAGTTCTTC CASSPPRTYNEQFF TRBV13 - TRBJ2-1 -
TGTGCCATCGGGACTAGCGGGAGAGGTGAGCAGTACTTC CAIGTSGRGEQYF TRBV10-3 few TRBJ2-7 TRBD2
TGTGCCAGCAGCCCTTGGGGAGCGAGCGGGATCCCGACCTACGAGCAGTACTTC CASSPWGASGIPTYEQYF TRBV21-1 - TRBJ2-7 -
TGTGCCAGCAGTGATACTAGAGATGATACCGGGGAGCTGTTTTTT CASSDTRDDTGELFF TRBV6-4 - TRBJ2-2 -
TGCAGTGCTAGTCAGAGGCTGAGTACTGAAGCTTTCTTT CSASQRLSTEAFF TRBV20-1 - TRBJ1-1 -
TGTGCCATCAGTGCGGGAGCAGCCGGGGAGCTGTTTTTT CAISAGAAGELFF TRBV10-3 - TRBJ2-2 -
TGTGCCAGCAGTCCCGGACAGGGGGAAACAGATACGCAGTATTTT CASSPGQGETDTQYF TRBV28 - TRBJ2-3 TRBD1
TGTGCCAGCAGTTCCCCGACTAGCGGGAGATGGGATGAGCAGTTCTTC CASSSPTSGRWDEQFF TRBV28 - TRBJ2-1 TRBD2
TGTGCCTGGACTCGGGGGGGAGGAGACAATCAGCCCCAGCATTTT CAWTRGGGDNQPQHF TRBV30 - TRBJ1-5 -
TGTGCCAGCAGTTTTGGCAGAAGCTCCTACGAGCAGTACTTC CASSFGRSSYEQYF TRBV6-5 - TRBJ2-7 -
TGCAGTGCCACGACAGACTACGAGCAGTACTTC CSATTDYEQYF TRBV20-1 once TRBJ2-7 -
TGTGCCAGTAGTACAGGGTACCTCAGGGACGAGCAGTACTTC CASSTGYLRDEQYF TRBV19 - TRBJ2-7 -
TGTGCCAGCAGGGCGGTGCTAGAGACCCAGTACTTC CASRAVLETQYF TRBV6-5 - TRBJ2-5 -
TGTGCCAGCAGTGCAACCGGGACTAGCGTCTACGAGCAGTACTTC CASSATGTSVYEQYF TRBV7-2 once TRBJ2-7 TRBD2
TGTGCCAGCGCCCGGGGGAGGGCCCCAGATACGCAGTATTTT CASARGRAPDTQYF TRBV3-1/TRBV3-2 - TRBJ2-3 TRBD2
TGTGCCTGGAGTGTACAGGAAAAACTGTTTTTT CAWSVQEKLFF TRBV30 - TRBJ1-4 -
TGTGCCAGCAGTTTGGGGACAGGGGAGCAGCCCCAGCATTTT CASSLGTGEQPQHF TRBV28 few TRBJ1-5 TRBD1
TGCGCCAGCAGCCAAGCAGGAGGGGCCGAGACCCAGTACTTC CASSQAGGAETQYF TRBV4-1 - TRBJ2-5 -
TGTGCCTGGACCCACCCACACAGGGGCTACGAGCAGTACTTC CAWTHPHRGYEQYF TRBV30 once TRBJ2-7 TRBD1
TGTGCCTGGAGTGTGACAGTGAACACTGAAGCTTTCTTT CAWSVTVNTEAFF TRBV30 - TRBJ1-1 -
TGTGCCTGGAGTGTCGCAGGGGGCGCAAAGACCCAGTACTTC CAWSVAGGAKTQYF TRBV30 - TRBJ2-5 TRBD1
TGCAGTAGACAGGGAGTAGGTACGCAGTATTTT CSRQGVGTQYF TRBV20-1 - TRBJ2-3 TRBD1
TGTGCCAGCAGCTTGGCCCCAGGGGCTAATCAGCCCCAGCATTTT CASSLAPGANQPQHF TRBV7-8 few TRBJ1-5 -
TGTGCCACCAGCATTCCAGGGGCGTCCGAGCAGTACTTC CATSIPGASEQYF TRBV15 - TRBJ2-7 -
TGTGCCAGCAGTTTCTCCAGGGCTATGAACACTGAAGCTTTCTTT CASSFSRAMNTEAFF TRBV6-5 - TRBJ1-1 -
TGTGCCAGCAGCCAAGCCCGGGGCGAGCAGTACTTC CASSQARGEQYF TRBV3-1/TRBV3-2 - TRBJ2-7 -
TGTGCCAGCTCACCAAGTCTCGGGGGCTCCTACGAGCAGTACTTC CASSPSLGGSYEQYF TRBV18 - TRBJ2-7 -
TGTGCCAGCAGCCCCTCTCGGGAGCAGTACTTC CASSPSREQYF TRBV7-6 - TRBJ2-7 -
TGTGCCAGCAGTGAAGGACAGGGCGCCGGCTATGGCTACACCTTC CASSEGQGAGYGYTF TRBV6-1 - TRBJ1-2 TRBD1
TGTGCCAGCAGTTTTGCTACGGATCAGCCCCAGCATTTT CASSFATDQPQHF TRBV28 - TRBJ1-5 -
TGTGCCAGCAGCTTAGGACAGGGTGGGACCGGGGAGCTGTTTTTT CASSLGQGGTGELFF TRBV5-4 - TRBJ2-2 TRBD1